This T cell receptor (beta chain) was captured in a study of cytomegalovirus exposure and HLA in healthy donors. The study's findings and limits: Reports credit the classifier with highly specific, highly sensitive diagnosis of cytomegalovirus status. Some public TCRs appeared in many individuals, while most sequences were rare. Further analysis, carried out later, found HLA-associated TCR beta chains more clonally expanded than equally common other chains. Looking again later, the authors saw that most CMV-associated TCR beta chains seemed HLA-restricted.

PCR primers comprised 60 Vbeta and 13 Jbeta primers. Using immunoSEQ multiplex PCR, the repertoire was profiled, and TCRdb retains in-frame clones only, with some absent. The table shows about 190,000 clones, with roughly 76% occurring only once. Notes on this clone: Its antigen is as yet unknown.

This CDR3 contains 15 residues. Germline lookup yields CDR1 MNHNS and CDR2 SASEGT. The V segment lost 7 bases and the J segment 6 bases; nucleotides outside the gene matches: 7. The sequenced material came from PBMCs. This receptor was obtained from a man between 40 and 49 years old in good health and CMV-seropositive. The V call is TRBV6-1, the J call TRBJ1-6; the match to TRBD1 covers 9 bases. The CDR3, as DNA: TGTGCCAGCATTCTAACGACAGGGGGTAATTCACCCCTCCACTTT. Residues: CASILTTGGNSPLHF.